This entry features one T cell receptor beta chain sequence. This table comes from immunoSEQ multiplex PCR, and its TCRdb copy is limited to in-frame clones, with some not included. The sample holds some 110,000 clones, 90% to 95% seen once. This specimen comes from a study of siplizumab effects on memory and regulatory T cells. Unmatched junction bases numbered 7, after V lost 2 bases and J lost 5 bases. This CDR3 contains 16 residues. Germline V gene sequence: CDR1 SEHNR, CDR2 FQNEAQ (reference sequence). Sequenced input: CD4+ T cells sorted from blood. This TCR derives from a human donor in good health. This chain links TRBV7-9 with TRBJ2-3; 10 bases align to TRBD2. The CDR3 DNA reads TGTGCCAGCAGCTTAAAAATACTAGCGGGAAAAGATACGCAGTATTTT. Translating gives CASSLKILAGKDTQYF.